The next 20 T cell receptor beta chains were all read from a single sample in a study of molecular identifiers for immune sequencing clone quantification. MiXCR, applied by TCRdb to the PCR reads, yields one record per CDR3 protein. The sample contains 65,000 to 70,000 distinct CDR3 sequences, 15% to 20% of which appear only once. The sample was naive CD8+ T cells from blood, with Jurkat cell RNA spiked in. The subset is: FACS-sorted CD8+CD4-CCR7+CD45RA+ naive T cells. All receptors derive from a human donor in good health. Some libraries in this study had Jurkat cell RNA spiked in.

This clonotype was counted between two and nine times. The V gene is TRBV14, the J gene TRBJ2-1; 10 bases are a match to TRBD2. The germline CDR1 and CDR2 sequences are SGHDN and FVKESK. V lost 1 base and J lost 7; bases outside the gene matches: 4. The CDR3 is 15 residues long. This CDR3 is CASSQASGRGNEQFF. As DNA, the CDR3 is TGTGCCAGCAGCCAAGCCAGCGGGAGGGGGAATGAGCAGTTCTTC.

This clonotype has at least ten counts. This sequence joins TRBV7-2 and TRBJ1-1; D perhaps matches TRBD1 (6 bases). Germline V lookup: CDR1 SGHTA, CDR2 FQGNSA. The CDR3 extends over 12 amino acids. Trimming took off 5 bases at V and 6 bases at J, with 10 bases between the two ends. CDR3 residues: CASSTTGPEAFF. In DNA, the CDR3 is TGTGCCAGCAGCACGACAGGACCTGAAGCTTTCTTT.

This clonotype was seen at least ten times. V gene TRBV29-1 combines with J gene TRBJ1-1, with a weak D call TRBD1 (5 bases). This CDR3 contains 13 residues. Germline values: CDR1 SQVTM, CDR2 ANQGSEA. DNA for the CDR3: TGCACGGCTGGGCCTGGGGGTGATGGTGCAGCTTTCTTT. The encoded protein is CTAGPGGDGAAFF.

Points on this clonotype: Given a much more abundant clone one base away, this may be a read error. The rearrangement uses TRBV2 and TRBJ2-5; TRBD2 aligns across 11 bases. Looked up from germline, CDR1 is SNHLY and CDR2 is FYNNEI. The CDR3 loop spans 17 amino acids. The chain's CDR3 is CVSSEVLAGGPQETQYF. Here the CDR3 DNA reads TGTGTCAGCAGTGAAGTTCTAGCGGGAGGACCTCAAGAGACCCAGTACTTC.

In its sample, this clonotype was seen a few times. CDR3 loop: CASRTGVDEQFF. CDR3 nucleotides: TGTGCCAGCAGGACAGGGGTCGATGAGCAGTTCTTC. V and J are TRBV7-9 and TRBJ2-1, with TRBD1 identical over 8 bases. Germline CDR1 and CDR2: SEHNR and FQNEAQ (reference sequence). V lost 6 bases, J lost 8 bases, and 3 bases stayed unmatched. The CDR3 is made up of 12 amino acids.

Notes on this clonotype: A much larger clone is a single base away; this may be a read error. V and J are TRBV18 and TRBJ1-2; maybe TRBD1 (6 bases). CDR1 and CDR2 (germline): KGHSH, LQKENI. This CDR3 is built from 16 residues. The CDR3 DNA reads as TGTGCCAGCTCATCACCCCAGTTACCAGGGGTGAGCGGCTACACCTTC. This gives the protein CASSSPQLPGVSGYTF.

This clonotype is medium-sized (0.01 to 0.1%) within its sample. The CDR3 is CASSQASGRLENTQYF. CDR3 DNA: TGCGCCAGCAGTCAGGCTAGCGGGCGGCTTGAGAATACGCAGTATTTT. The rearrangement joins TRBV23-1 to TRBJ2-3; 8 bases fit TRBD2. TRBV23-1 falls under the ORF class, with uncertain function. Trimming removed 3 bases from V and 7 bases from J; junction bases left unmatched: 12. This CDR3 comprises 16 residues.

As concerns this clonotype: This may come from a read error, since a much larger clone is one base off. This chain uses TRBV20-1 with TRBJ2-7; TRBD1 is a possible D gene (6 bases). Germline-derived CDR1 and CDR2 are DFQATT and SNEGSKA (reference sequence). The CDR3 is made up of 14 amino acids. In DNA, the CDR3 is TGCAGTGCAGGCTCAATGACAGGTACCTACGAGCAGCACTTC. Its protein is CSAGSMTGTYEQHF.

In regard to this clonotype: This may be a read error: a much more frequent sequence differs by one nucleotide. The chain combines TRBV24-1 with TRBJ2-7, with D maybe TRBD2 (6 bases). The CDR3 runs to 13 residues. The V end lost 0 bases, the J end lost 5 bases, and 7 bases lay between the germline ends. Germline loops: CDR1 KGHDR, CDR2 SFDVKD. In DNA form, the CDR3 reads TGTGCCACCAGTGATTTGGGAGGGAACGAGCAGTACTTC. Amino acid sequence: CATSDLGGNEQYF.

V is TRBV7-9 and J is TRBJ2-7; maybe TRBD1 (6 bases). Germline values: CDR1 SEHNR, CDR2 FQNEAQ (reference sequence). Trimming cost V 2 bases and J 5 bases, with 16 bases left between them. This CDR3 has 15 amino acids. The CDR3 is CASSLTSGTRDEQYF. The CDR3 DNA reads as TGTGCCAGCAGCTTAACCTCCGGGACACGGGACGAGCAGTACTTC.

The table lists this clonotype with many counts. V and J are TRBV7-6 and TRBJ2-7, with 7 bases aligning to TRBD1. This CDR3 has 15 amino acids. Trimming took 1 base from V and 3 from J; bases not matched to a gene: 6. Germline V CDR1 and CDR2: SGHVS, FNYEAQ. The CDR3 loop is CASSLGRGGNYEQYF. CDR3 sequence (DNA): TGTGCCAGCAGCTTAGGACGAGGGGGCAACTACGAGCAGTACTTC.

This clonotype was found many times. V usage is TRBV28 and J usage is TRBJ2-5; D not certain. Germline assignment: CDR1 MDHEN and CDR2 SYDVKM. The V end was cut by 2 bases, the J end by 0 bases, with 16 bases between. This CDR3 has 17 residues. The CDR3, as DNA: TGTGCCAGCAGTTTAGTTTTGGAGAACATGTACCAAGAGACCCAGTACTTC. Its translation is CASSLVLENMYQETQYF.

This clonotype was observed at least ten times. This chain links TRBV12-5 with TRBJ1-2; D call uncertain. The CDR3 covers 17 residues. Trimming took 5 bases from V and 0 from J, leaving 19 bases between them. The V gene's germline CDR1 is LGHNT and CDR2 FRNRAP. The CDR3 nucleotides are TGTGCTAGTGGTCTACGCTCGCCATACCAATCTAACTATGGCTACACCTTC. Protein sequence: CASGLRSPYQSNYGYTF.

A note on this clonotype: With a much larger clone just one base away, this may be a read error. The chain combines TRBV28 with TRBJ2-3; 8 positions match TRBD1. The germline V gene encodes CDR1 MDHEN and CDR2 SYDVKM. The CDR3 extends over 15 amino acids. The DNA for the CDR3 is TGTGCCTGCAGTTTAGGACAGGGTGGCACAGATACGCAGTATTTT. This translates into CACSLGQGGTDTQYF.

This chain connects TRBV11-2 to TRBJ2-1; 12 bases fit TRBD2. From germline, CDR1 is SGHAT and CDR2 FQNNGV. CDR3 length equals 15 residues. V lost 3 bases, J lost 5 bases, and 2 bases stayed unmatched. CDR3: CASSFTSGRHNEQFF. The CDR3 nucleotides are TGTGCCAGCAGCTTCACTAGCGGGAGGCACAATGAGCAGTTCTTC.

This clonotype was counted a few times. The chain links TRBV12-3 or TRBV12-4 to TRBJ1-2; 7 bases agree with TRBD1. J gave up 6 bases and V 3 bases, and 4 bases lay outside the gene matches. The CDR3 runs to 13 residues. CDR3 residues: CASSFDRVNGYTF. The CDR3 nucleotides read TGTGCCAGCAGTTTTGACAGGGTGAATGGCTACACCTTC.

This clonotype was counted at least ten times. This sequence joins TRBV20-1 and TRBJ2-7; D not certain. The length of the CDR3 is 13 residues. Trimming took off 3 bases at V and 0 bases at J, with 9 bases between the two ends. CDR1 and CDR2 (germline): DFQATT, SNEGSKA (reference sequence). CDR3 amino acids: CSARTRSSYEQYF. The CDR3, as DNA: TGCAGTGCTAGGACTCGTAGCTCCTACGAGCAGTACTTC.

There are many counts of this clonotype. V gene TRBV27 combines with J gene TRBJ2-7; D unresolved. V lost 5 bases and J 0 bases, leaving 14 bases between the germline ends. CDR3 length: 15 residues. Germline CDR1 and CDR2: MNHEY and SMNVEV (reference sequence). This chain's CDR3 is CASSPLGYGSYEQYF. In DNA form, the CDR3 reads TGTGCCAGCAGTCCGCTAGGTTACGGCTCCTACGAGCAGTACTTC.

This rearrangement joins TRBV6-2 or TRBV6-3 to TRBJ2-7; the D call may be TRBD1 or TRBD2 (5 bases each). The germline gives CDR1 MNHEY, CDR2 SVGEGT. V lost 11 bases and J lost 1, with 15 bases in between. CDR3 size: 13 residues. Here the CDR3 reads CAAGTANSYEQYF. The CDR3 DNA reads TGTGCCGCCGGGACGGCGAATTCCTACGAGCAGTACTTC.

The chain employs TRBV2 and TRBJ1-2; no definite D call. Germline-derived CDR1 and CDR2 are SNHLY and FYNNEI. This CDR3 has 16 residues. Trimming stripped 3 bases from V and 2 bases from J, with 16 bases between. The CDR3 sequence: CASSDPSTDSNYGYTF. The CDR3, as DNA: TGTGCCAGCAGTGACCCCAGTACGGATTCCAACTATGGCTACACCTTC.